These 12 T cell receptor beta chains originate from one sample sequenced in a study of T cells in Graves' hyperthyroidism and ophthalmopathy. Researchers amplified the TCR beta CDR3 regions from RNA transcripts. A first-round RT-PCR of the TCR CDR3 used the HTBI primer set. Using its own MiXCR run on the multiplex PCR reads, TCRdb lists one record per CDR3 protein. Found here are about 400,000 distinct CDR3 sequences, about 15% of them singletons; the top ten hold 32%. The sequencing input was blood. Receptor source: a woman aged 25 to 45 with Graves' hyperthyroidism.

The table lists this clonotype with many counts. The CDR3 reads CASSPEVAVVYEQYF. CDR3 sequence (DNA): TGCGCCAGCAGCCCGGAGGTAGCGGTCGTCTACGAGCAGTACTTC. The chain recombines TRBV5-1 with TRBJ2-7, with D possibly matching TRBD2 (6 bases). V lost 4 bases and J 3 bases, leaving 17 bases between the germline ends. The CDR3 is 15 residues long. Germline CDR1 reads SGHRS; CDR2 reads YFSETQ.

This clonotype was seen more than once but under ten times. CDR3 loop: CASSPGTSGRGRETQYF. CDR3 sequence (DNA): TGTGCCAGCAGCCCCGGGACTAGCGGGAGAGGAAGGGAGACCCAGTACTTC. The rearrangement joins TRBV27 to TRBJ2-5, with TRBD2 identical over 14 bases. Per the germline V gene, CDR1 is MNHEY and CDR2 is SMNVEV (reference sequence). V was pared by 6 bases and J by 5 bases, with 11 bases of the junction left unmatched. CDR3 length: 17 residues.

This clonotype occurred many times. The chain couples TRBV2 to TRBJ2-7; TRBD1 or TRBD2 may be the D gene (5 bases each). CDR1 SNHLY and CDR2 FYNNEI come from the germline V gene. Trimming took 7 bases from V and 2 from J, leaving 12 bases between them. This CDR3 is built from 13 residues. The CDR3 nucleotides are TGTGCCAGCACCCGGGACGTAGCCTACGAGCAGTACTTC. This codes for CASTRDVAYEQYF.

This clonotype was seen a handful of times. A read error may explain this, as a much larger clone is one base away. The rearrangement joins TRBV27 to TRBJ2-1, with D possibly being TRBD2 (7 bases). The CDR3 runs to 15 residues. Germline V gene sequence: CDR1 MNHEY, CDR2 SMNVEV (reference sequence). The CDR3 spells CASSPGGALRNGQFF. CDR3 coding DNA: TGTGCCAGCAGTCCGGGGGGCGCCTTGAGGAATGGGCAGTTCTTC.

This clonotype has a count of ten or more. This chain uses TRBV12-3 or TRBV12-4 with TRBJ1-1; maybe TRBD1 (5 bases). V was shortened by 3 bases and J by 0 bases, with 8 bases between the two germline ends. The CDR3 is made up of 14 amino acids. As DNA, the CDR3 is TGTGCCAGCAGTTTTTTAGGGGTGAACACTGAAGCTTTCTTT. It specifies CASSFLGVNTEAFF.

This clonotype occurred many times. This rearrangement joins TRBV7-9 to TRBJ2-1; D might be TRBD1 (6 bases). Per germline, CDR1 SEHNR and CDR2 FQNEAQ (reference sequence). This CDR3 contains 18 residues. With 3 bases removed from V and 1 base from J, the gap between germline ends came to 19 bases. The CDR3: CASSFPIGTSHSYNEQFF. DNA of the CDR3: TGTGCCAGCAGCTTCCCAATCGGGACAAGTCATTCCTACAATGAGCAGTTCTTC.

Of note for this clonotype: One junction end disagrees with the germline gene, perhaps due to a read error. The DNA of the CDR3 is TGTGCCAGCAGACTAGCGGGAGCTCAAGGTGCCTACGAGCAGCACTTC. The encoded protein is CASRLAGAQGAYEQHF. This rearrangement joins TRBV27 to TRBJ2-7; 11 bases line up with TRBD2. Germline CDR1 is MNHEY and CDR2 is SMNVEV (reference sequence). This CDR3 is 16 amino acids long.

This clonotype showed up many times. The rearrangement links TRBV5-1 to TRBJ2-1; 14 nucleotides align to TRBD2. From germline, CDR1 is SGHRS and CDR2 YFSETQ. With V trimmed by 1 base and J by 4 bases, 7 bases remained unmatched. The CDR3 length is 18 residues. The CDR3 bases are TGCGCCAGCAGCTTGCGGGGACTAGCGGGAGTGGGATACAATGAGCAGTTCTTC. Translating gives CASSLRGLAGVGYNEQFF.

The chain combines TRBV5-6 with TRBJ2-1; 9 positions agree with TRBD2. Germline loops: CDR1 SGHDT, CDR2 YYEEEE. Trimming cost V 0 bases and J 4 bases; bases outside gene matches: 5. The CDR3 length is 16 residues. CDR3 in amino acids: CASSLESSGVYNEQFF. The CDR3 bases are TGTGCCAGCAGCTTGGAATCTAGCGGGGTATACAATGAGCAGTTCTTC. Filled out from reference TRBV5-6 and TRBJ2-1, the complete variable domain reads DAGVTQSPTHLIKTRGQQVTLRCSPKSGHDTVSWYQQALGQGPQFIFQYYEEEERQRGNFPDRFSGHQFPNYSSELNVNALLLGDSALYLCASSLESSGVYNEQFFGPGTRLTVL.

This clonotype was found a few times. The rearrangement joins TRBV28 to TRBJ2-7, with D hard to call. Trimming stripped 6 bases from V and 3 bases from J, with 12 bases between. The CDR3 is 13 amino acids. The germline V gene has CDR1 MDHEN and CDR2 SYDVKM. The CDR3 sequence is CASRTPELYEQYF. The CDR3 DNA is TGTGCCAGCAGGACCCCCGAGCTCTACGAGCAGTACTTC.

This clonotype was detected ten times or more. This chain links TRBV28 with TRBJ1-2; D is possibly TRBD1 (5 bases). The V end lost 2 bases, the J end lost 8 bases, and 15 bases lay between the germline ends. The CDR3 has 14 amino acids. Germline V CDR1 and CDR2: MDHEN, SYDVKM. CDR3 loop: CASSLAGPGEGYTF. As DNA, the CDR3 is TGTGCCAGCAGTTTAGCAGGGCCGGGGGAGGGCTACACCTTC.

A few counts support this clonotype. This chain joins TRBV6-6 and TRBJ2-7; D perhaps matches TRBD2 (5 bases). The CDR3 loop spans 14 amino acids. V lost 0 bases to trimming and J lost 5 bases, with 11 bases between them. Per the germline V gene, CDR1 is MNHNY and CDR2 is SVGAGI (reference sequence). CDR3 protein: CASSYSISGDEQYF. DNA for the CDR3: TGTGCCAGCAGTTACTCGATATCCGGGGACGAGCAGTACTTC.